The rows below give T cell receptor beta chains drawn from one sample of a study of T-cell reconstitution after alpha-beta-depleted transplantation in children. Each CDR3 protein gets one entry after TCRdb re-called the PCR reads with MiXCR. This sample has around 960,000 distinct CDR3 sequences; roughly 29% occur once, and the top ten carry about 28%. The specimen comprised PBMCs, mostly from graft donor cells, sampled 360 days after TCRalphabeta/CD19-depleted stem cell transplant. The receptor source for this set is a boy less than two years old who had a stem cell transplant for SCID, so the T cells may come from the graft donor. Each CDR3 is given with its conserved first and last residue. A D gene is named only where the DNA matches it firmly. Expanded clones get a size class; other rows say once, few or many, or leave the size out.

CDR3 DNA,CDR3 protein,J gene,clone size,V gene,D gene,CDR3 length
TGTGCCACCAGTGATCCCCGACAGGGGGCCTCCTCTGGGGCCAACGTCCTGACTTTC,CATSDPRQGASSGANVLTF,TRBJ2-6,few,TRBV24-1,TRBD1,19
TGTGCCAGCAGCTTAGTCATACAGGGCAACATCCTGACTTTC,CASSLVIQGNILTF,TRBJ2-6,few,TRBV11-1,-,14
TGTGCCAGCGCCCTCCCGGGGTTTGGAAACACCATATATTTT,CASALPGFGNTIYF,TRBJ1-3,-,TRBV7-2,-,14
TGCGCCAGCAGCCAAGATTGGGCAGAAGAGACCCAGTACTTC,CASSQDWAEETQYF,TRBJ2-5,-,TRBV4-3,-,14
TGCGCCAGCAGCCCCGGACTAGCGGGGGGCCCCATTGATACGCAGTATTTT,CASSPGLAGGPIDTQYF,TRBJ2-3,few,TRBV5-1,TRBD2,17
TGTGCCACCAGTGGAGCGGGAGGCACAGATACGCAGTATTTT,CATSGAGGTDTQYF,TRBJ2-3,many,TRBV24-1,TRBD2,14
TGTGCCAGCAGTTTGGCTGGGGGGGCCAAAGAGACCCAGTACTTC,CASSLAGGAKETQYF,TRBJ2-5,-,TRBV28,-,15
TGTGCCAGCTCACCACCAGGTGGGGGGATGCCCCAGCATTTT,CASSPPGGGMPQHF,TRBJ1-5,-,TRBV18,-,14
TGTGCCACCAGCAGAGGGGACAGCGAAAACACCATATATTTT,CATSRGDSENTIYF,TRBJ1-3,-,TRBV15,TRBD1,14
TGCAGCGTCCGAAGCGGGGCGGGAGATACGCAGTATTTT,CSVRSGAGDTQYF,TRBJ2-3,many,TRBV29-1,TRBD2,13
TGCGCCAGCAGCCAAGAATGGCCAGTCTCCTACGAGCAGTACTTC,CASSQEWPVSYEQYF,TRBJ2-7,-,TRBV4-3,-,15
TGCGCCAGCAGCATTGGCGGCGGGGGGAACAATGAGCAGTTCTTC,CASSIGGGGNNEQFF,TRBJ2-1,few,TRBV5-1,TRBD2,15
TGTGCCAGCAGCTTAAACCGTGGGGCCTGGCCAGATACGCAGTATTTT,CASSLNRGAWPDTQYF,TRBJ2-3,-,TRBV7-2,-,16